The 4 T cell receptor beta chains given below trace back to one sample, sequenced in a study of beta chain features in type 1 diabetes. Since all of the isolated RNA was reverse transcribed, expressed TCRB transcripts were what got sequenced. The repertoire was sequenced with immunoSEQ multiplex PCR; TCRdb's copy has only in-frame clones and lacks some. In the table there are about 260,000 clones, 55% to 70% of which are singletons. The specimen sequenced was naive CD4+ T cells from blood. Receptors originate from a man between 25 and 39 years old in good health.

This clone showed up just a few times. The J gene is TRBJ1-1, the V gene TRBV20-1; D remains ambiguous. V lost 6 bases and J 5 bases, leaving 7 bases between the germline ends. Germline V gene lookup returns CDR1 DFQATT and CDR2 SNEGSKA (reference sequence). The CDR3 has 10 amino acids. The CDR3, as DNA: TGCAGTGCCCTGGGTACTGAAGCTTTCTTT. Residues: CSALGTEAFF.

The CDR3 nucleotides are TGCAGCGTGTCCCGGGCTCTCCTAGGGCTCTATGGCTACACCTTC. Its translation: CSVSRALLGLYGYTF. The chain links TRBV29-1 to TRBJ1-2; D gene uncertain. The CDR3 sequence is 15 residues long. Germline V gene data show CDR1 as SQVTM and CDR2 as ANQGSEA. V dropped 6 bases and J dropped 4 bases, with 21 bases sitting between them. The full variable domain, completed using reference TRBV29-1 and TRBJ1-2, is SAVISQKPSRDICQRGTSLTIQCQVDSQVTMMFWYRQQPGQSLTLIATANQGSEATYESGFVIDKFPISRPNLTFSTLTVSNMSPEDSSIYLCSVSRALLGLYGYTFGSGTRLTVV.

This chain links TRBV7-2 with TRBJ2-7, with TRBD2 matching 7 bases. The CDR3 runs 15 residues. Trimming cost V 7 bases and J 1 base; bases outside gene matches: 10. Germline V lookup: CDR1 SGHTA, CDR2 FQGNSA. CDR3 bases: TGTGCCAGCACCTCCGGTAGCGGGTATTCCTACGAGCAGTACTTC. Translating gives CASTSGSGYSYEQYF.

V and J are TRBV30 and TRBJ2-7; 10 bases map to TRBD1. Germline V lookup: CDR1 GTSNPN, CDR2 SVGIG (reference sequence). With 5 bases clipped from V and 6 bases from J, the junction kept 7 bases outside the gene matches. The CDR3 covers 13 residues. CDR3 sequence: CAWQPGQGFEQYF. CDR3 sequence (DNA): TGTGCCTGGCAGCCGGGACAGGGGTTCGAGCAGTACTTC.